A selection of T cell receptor beta chains follows, all from one sample in a study of blood T cell repertoires in COVID-19. Sequencing was performed with immunoSEQ multiplex PCR; in TCRdb, only in-frame clones are kept and a portion is missing. The sample has under 250,000 clones, less than 85% seen once; the top ten hold more than 7%. Sequenced: peripheral blood. The receptor set was obtained from a woman in her 70s with acute or convalescent COVID-19. CDR3s include the opening cysteine and the closing phenylalanine or tryptophan. Each record gives: clone size, D gene, V gene, J gene, CDR3 DNA, CDR3 protein. The D gene is left open where the match is weak. Part of the rows lack a size; the others show once, few, many or a class for expanded clones.

>-|-|TRBV7-2|TRBJ2-3
TGTGCCAGCAGCTTAAGGCGGCGCACAGATACGCAGTATTTT
CASSLRRRTDTQYF
>many|TRBD1|TRBV18|TRBJ2-7
TGTGCCAGCTCACCACCGGCAGGGGGAATCAGCGGCGAGCAGTACTTC
CASSPPAGGISGEQYF
>-|TRBD1|TRBV3-1/TRBV3-2|TRBJ2-5
TGTGCCAGCAGGCGGACAGGGGAGTCCCAGTACTTC
CASRRTGESQYF
>-|-|TRBV15|TRBJ1-5
TGTGCCACCGGCGGGGGACGGAGTCAGCCCCAGCATTTT
CATGGGRSQPQHF
>-|TRBD1|TRBV18|TRBJ2-7
TGTGCCAGCTCACCAGGGACAGGGAGATACGAGCAGTACTTC
CASSPGTGRYEQYF
>-|-|TRBV24-1|TRBJ1-1
TGTGCCACCAGTGGTGACGGGTATGAAGCTTTCTTT
CATSGDGYEAFF
>few|TRBD2|TRBV7-2|TRBJ2-2
TGTGCCAGCAGCTTACGCCCTAGCGGGGGAGCCGGGGAGCTGTTTTTT
CASSLRPSGGAGELFF
>-|-|TRBV11-2|TRBJ2-5
TGTGCCAGCAGCCTCCGACTTATACAAGAGACCCAGTACTTC
CASSLRLIQETQYF
>-|-|TRBV5-1|TRBJ2-3
TGCGCCAGCAGCTTGTATTCCGACATCCTGAGCACAGATACGCAGTATTTT
CASSLYSDILSTDTQYF
>-|TRBD2|TRBV28|TRBJ2-5
TGTGCCAGCAGTTTTCCTGTATCTAGCGGGGATATACAAGAGACCCAGTACTTC
CASSFPVSSGDIQETQYF
>once|TRBD1|TRBV5-1|TRBJ1-2
TGCGCCAGCAGCTTGGGCATAGGGACAGGCAACTATGGCTACACCTTC
CASSLGIGTGNYGYTF
>once|-|TRBV4-3|TRBJ2-1
TGCGCCAGCAGCCAAGATGTGCGGAACAATGAGCAGTTCTTC
CASSQDVRNNEQFF
>-|TRBD2|TRBV11-2|TRBJ2-2
TGTGCCAGCAGCATCCTAGCGGGGGTGAACACCGGGGAGCTGTTTTTT
CASSILAGVNTGELFF
>-|-|TRBV30|TRBJ2-5
TGTGCCTGGAGTGATCCCAGGGGCGTTTGGGGACAAGAGACCCAGTACTTC
CAWSDPRGVWGQETQYF
>-|TRBD2|TRBV5-4|TRBJ2-3
TGTGCCAGCAGCCCGGGACGAATACTAGCGGGGGGCACAGATACGCAGTATTTT
CASSPGRILAGGTDTQYF
>-|-|TRBV4-1|TRBJ1-2
TGCGCCAGCAGCCAAGGCCTGGGGGGGGCGAAGGATGGCTACACCTTC
CASSQGLGGAKDGYTF